Following are 27 T cell receptor beta chains from one sample sequenced in a study of blood T cell repertoires in COVID-19. Only in-frame clones appear in the TCRdb table, and some are missing; sequencing was by immunoSEQ multiplex PCR. Here the sample spans around 150,000 clones, about 93% being singletons. Material for sequencing was peripheral blood. These TCRs come from a woman aged 50 to 65 with acute or convalescent COVID-19.

This clone was detected once. J is TRBJ1-1 and V is TRBV3-1 (or the pseudogene TRBV3-2), with D unclear. The germline V and J ends were trimmed by 0 bases and 1 base, with 12 bases remaining between them. Germline loops: CDR1 LGHDT, CDR2 YNNKEL (reference sequence). This CDR3 comprises 16 residues. CDR3: CASSQEWASKNTEAFF. Written as DNA, the CDR3 is TGTGCCAGCAGCCAAGAATGGGCAAGTAAGAACACTGAAGCTTTCTTT.

The chain combines TRBV27 with TRBJ2-3, with D tentatively TRBD1 (5 bases). Trimming shortened V by 4 bases and J by 2 bases, and 16 bases separated the two germline ends. This CDR3 comprises 16 residues. CDR1 is MNHEY, CDR2 SMNVEV, per germline (reference sequence). CDR3 sequence: CASSSRQIRTTDTQYF. The CDR3 bases are TGTGCCAGCAGTTCTAGACAGATAAGAACCACAGATACGCAGTATTTT.

The chain couples TRBV10-3 to TRBJ1-2; tentative D call: TRBD1 (6 bases). The CDR3 is made up of 13 amino acids. Germline CDR1 is ENHRY and CDR2 is SYGVKD. V lost 6 bases, J lost 1 base, and 9 bases lay in between. The CDR3 sequence: CAISPGDNYGYTF. DNA for the CDR3: TGTGCCATCAGCCCAGGGGATAACTATGGCTACACCTTC.

The chain uses TRBV30 and TRBJ1-6; no clear D. The CDR3 length is 14 residues. The germline gives CDR1 GTSNPN, CDR2 SVGIG (reference sequence). The V end lost 5 bases, the J end lost 6 bases, and 14 bases lay between the germline ends. CDR3 DNA: TGTGCCTGGTTATCGGCCCGAGGTAATTCACCCCTCCACTTT. Amino acid sequence: CAWLSARGNSPLHF.

The J gene is TRBJ2-3, the V gene TRBV7-3, with D possibly being TRBD2 (6 bases). The CDR3 totals 15 residues. The germline gives CDR1 SGHTA, CDR2 FQGTGA. Trimming left V 3 bases short and J 3 bases short, with 13 bases between. CDR3 sequence (DNA): TGTGCCAGCAGCTTGGGGACTTTCCAAACAGATACGCAGTATTTT. This sequence encodes CASSLGTFQTDTQYF.

The chain employs TRBV5-1 and TRBJ1-1; 10 nucleotides line up with TRBD1. The junction had 6 bases not matched to a gene; V was cut back by 4 bases and J by 0 bases. The CDR3 extends over 16 amino acids. Germline V gene data show CDR1 as SGHRS and CDR2 as YFSETQ. The CDR3 DNA reads as TGCGCCAGCAGCCTCCGGGACAGGGGATTGAACACTGAAGCTTTCTTT. The encoded protein is CASSLRDRGLNTEAFF.

This chain connects TRBV18 to TRBJ1-2, with 9 positions matching TRBD1. Looked up from germline, CDR1 is KGHSH and CDR2 is LQKENI. The junction had 3 bases not matched to a gene; V was cut back by 3 bases and J by 4 bases. This CDR3 comprises 14 residues. The CDR3: CASSPGTGPYGYTF. The DNA of the CDR3 is TGTGCCAGCTCACCCGGGACAGGGCCCTATGGCTACACCTTC.

The gene calls are TRBV7-2 and TRBJ2-7; weak D call: TRBD2 (6 bases). V lost 2 bases, J lost 6 bases, and 14 bases lay in between. Germline loops: CDR1 SGHTA, CDR2 FQGNSA. The CDR3 sequence is 14 residues long. CDR3 coding DNA: TGTGCCAGCAGCTTATCCGGCGGGAATGCCGAGCAGTACTTC. This translates into CASSLSGGNAEQYF. The full variable domain, in which reference TRBV7-2 and TRBJ2-7 provide the parts outside the CDR3, is GAGVSQSPSNKVTEKGKDVELRCDPISGHTALYWYRQSLGQGLEFLIYFQGNSAPDKSGLPSDRFSAERTGGSVSTLTIQRTQQEDSAVYLCASSLSGGNAEQYFGPGTRLTVT.

The gene calls are TRBV6-5 and TRBJ1-1, with D uncertain. The length of the CDR3 is 13 residues. V was cut by 6 bases and J by 7 bases, with 15 bases left in between. Germline assignment: CDR1 MNHEY and CDR2 SVGAGI. The CDR3 here is CASSFVPYNEAFF. The CDR3 region has the DNA TGTGCCAGCAGCTTCGTCCCGTATAATGAAGCTTTCTTT.

The genes are TRBV29-1 and TRBJ2-2; possibly TRBD1 for D (6 bases). The V gene's germline CDR1 is SQVTM and CDR2 ANQGSEA. CDR3 size: 15 residues. V lost 4 bases and J lost 4, with 16 bases in between. In DNA, the CDR3 is TGCAGCGTTGTCTCCCAGGGGTGGGGCACCGGGGAGCTGTTTTTT. The encoded protein is CSVVSQGWGTGELFF.

The chain is built from TRBV4-2 and TRBJ1-1; possible D gene TRBD1, 6 bases. Germline CDR1 LGHNA, CDR2 YNFKEQ. V was pared by 2 bases and J by 4 bases, with 8 bases between. The CDR3 runs 13 residues. The DNA for the CDR3 is TGTGCCAGCAGCCAAAGAGGGGGCACTGAAGCTTTCTTT. Translating it yields CASSQRGGTEAFF.

The rearrangement links TRBV5-1 to TRBJ1-1, with a possible D match to TRBD1 (6 bases). Germline V gene lookup returns CDR1 SGHRS and CDR2 YFSETQ. The V end lost 2 bases, the J end lost 1 base, and 12 bases lay between the germline ends. The length of the CDR3 is 15 residues. The CDR3 is CASSFDLGANTEAFF. As DNA, the CDR3 is TGCGCCAGCAGCTTTGATCTGGGGGCGAACACTGAAGCTTTCTTT.

The gene calls are TRBV11-2 and TRBJ1-4, with D uncertain. The V end lost 1 base, the J end lost 4 bases, and 10 bases lay between the germline ends. The CDR3 is 15 amino acids. Germline CDR1 is SGHAT and CDR2 is FQNNGV. CDR3 protein: CASSLGMRLNEKLFF. The CDR3 nucleotides are TGTGCCAGCAGCTTAGGAATGCGGCTTAATGAAAAACTGTTTTTT.

The rearrangement joins TRBV6-2 or TRBV6-3 to TRBJ2-3; D gene ambiguous. V was pared by 4 bases and J by 0 bases, with 14 bases between. CDR1 is MNHEY and CDR2 is SVGEGT in the germline V gene. The CDR3 extends over 16 amino acids. The CDR3 DNA sequence: TGTGCCAGCAGTTCCCGGGTCTCCCCTAGCACAGATACGCAGTATTTT. Its protein is CASSSRVSPSTDTQYF.

The chain combines TRBV28 with TRBJ1-4; tentative D call: TRBD1 (5 bases). Germline V gives CDR1 MDHEN, CDR2 SYDVKM. Trimming took 3 bases from V and 3 from J, leaving 8 bases between them. The CDR3 extends over 14 amino acids. In DNA, the CDR3 is TGTGCCAGCAGTTTCGGGGGACCTAATGAAAAACTGTTTTTT. It translates to CASSFGGPNEKLFF.

The rearrangement links TRBV4-3 to TRBJ2-7; 9 bases align to TRBD1. V was pared by 0 bases and J by 5 bases, with 11 bases of the junction left unmatched. The CDR3 consists of 17 residues. Germline-derived CDR1 and CDR2 are LGHNA and YSLEER. The CDR3 sequence is CASSQERVRDRADEQYF. CDR3 DNA sequence: TGCGCCAGCAGCCAAGAGAGGGTCCGGGACAGGGCTGACGAGCAGTACTTC.

This chain links TRBV6-5 with TRBJ1-1, with a weak D call TRBD1 (5 bases). Germline CDR1 reads MNHEY; CDR2 reads SVGAGI. V was cut by 8 bases and J by 3 bases, with 10 bases left in between. This CDR3 has 12 amino acids. The chain's CDR3 is CASQGPYTEAFF. CDR3 coding DNA: TGTGCCAGCCAGGGCCCGTACACTGAAGCTTTCTTT.

V is TRBV16 and J is TRBJ1-1, with a weak D call TRBD1 (5 bases). This CDR3 comprises 15 residues. Trimming pared 4 bases from V and 0 bases from J, leaving 12 bases between. Germline lookup yields CDR1 KGHSY and CDR2 FQNENV. The CDR3 region is CASSPEAGMNTEAFF. For the CDR3, the DNA is TGTGCCAGCAGCCCCGAGGCAGGGATGAACACTGAAGCTTTCTTT.

The chain couples TRBV28 to TRBJ1-1; D is unresolved. The CDR3 loop spans 13 amino acids. Germline-derived CDR1 and CDR2 are MDHEN and SYDVKM. Trimming cost V 3 bases and J 6 bases, with 11 bases left between them. CDR3 in amino acids: CASSFGQRSEAFF. In DNA form, the CDR3 reads TGTGCCAGCAGTTTCGGTCAGCGATCTGAAGCTTTCTTT.

V gene TRBV29-1 combines with J gene TRBJ1-4; D might be TRBD1 (5 bases). The CDR3 is made up of 13 amino acids. Germline V gene lookup returns CDR1 SQVTM and CDR2 ANQGSEA. V was shortened by 4 bases and J by 7 bases, with 13 bases between the two germline ends. DNA for the CDR3: TGCAGCGTTGGTTTGGGGGGGAGTGAAAAACTGTTTTTT. Translating gives CSVGLGGSEKLFF. Looking up the rest from reference TRBV29-1 and TRBJ1-4 gives the full variable domain: SAVISQKPSRDICQRGTSLTIQCQVDSQVTMMFWYRQQPGQSLTLIATANQGSEATYESGFVIDKFPISRPNLTFSTLTVSNMSPEDSSIYLCSVGLGGSEKLFFGSGTQLSVL.

The V call is TRBV9, the J call TRBJ2-5, with TRBD2 matching 10 bases. Germline CDR1 reads SGDLS; CDR2 reads YYNGEE. J lost 5 bases, V lost 0 bases, and 10 bases had no gene match. The CDR3 is made up of 17 amino acids. The DNA for the CDR3 is TGTGCCAGCAGCGTAGGTCTAGCGGGGGCACAGGAGGAGACCCAGTACTTC. It yields the protein CASSVGLAGAQEETQYF.

The chain carries TRBV29-1 and TRBJ2-3; 7 nucleotides match TRBD1. The J segment lost 0 bases and the V segment lost 7 bases, leaving 7 bases of the junction unmatched. CDR1 and CDR2 (germline): SQVTM, ANQGSEA. There are 14 residues in the CDR3. CDR3 in DNA: TGCAGCGCTGGACAGGCACTGAGCACAGATACGCAGTATTTT. This encodes CSAGQALSTDTQYF.

J is TRBJ2-1 and V is TRBV5-1; tentative D call: TRBD1 (6 bases). This CDR3 comprises 16 residues. Trimming pared 6 bases from V and 2 bases from J, leaving 18 bases between. Germline CDR1 is SGHRS and CDR2 is YFSETQ. The CDR3 sequence is CASNLGALVPYNEQFF. The DNA of the CDR3 is TGCGCCAGCAATCTGGGGGCTTTAGTCCCCTACAATGAGCAGTTCTTC.

V and J are TRBV28 and TRBJ2-2; no clear D gene. V was shortened by 3 bases and J by 7 bases, with 6 bases between the two germline ends. Germline V gene lookup returns CDR1 MDHEN and CDR2 SYDVKM. The CDR3 runs 12 residues. The chain's CDR3 is CASSFSVGELFF. CDR3 nucleotides: TGTGCCAGCAGTTTTTCTGTCGGGGAGCTGTTTTTT.

This sequence joins TRBV2 and TRBJ2-7, with D perhaps matching TRBD1 (5 bases). V lost 6 bases, J lost 2 bases, and 14 bases lay in between. Germline loops: CDR1 SNHLY, CDR2 FYNNEI. CDR3 size: 14 residues. The CDR3, as DNA: TGTGCCAGCAGAGACCAACAGGCTGCCTACGAGCAGTACTTC. Its protein product is CASRDQQAAYEQYF. Full variable domain (outside the CDR3, taken from reference TRBV2 and TRBJ2-7): EPEVTQTPSHQVTQMGQEVILRCVPISNHLYFYWYRQILGQKVEFLVSFYNNEISEKSEIFDDQFSVERPDGSNFTLKIRSTKLEDSAMYFCASRDQQAAYEQYFGPGTRLTVT.

V usage is TRBV2 and J usage is TRBJ2-7, with 10 positions matching TRBD2. CDR3 length equals 16 residues. Germline V gene data show CDR1 as SNHLY and CDR2 as FYNNEI. V lost 4 bases to trimming and J lost 0 bases; unmatched junction nucleotides: 6. The CDR3 nucleotides are TGTGCCAGCAGTGTATCAGCGGGAGGGACCTCCTACGAGCAGTACTTC. Translated, it gives CASSVSAGGTSYEQYF. The whole variable domain, filled in from reference TRBV2 and TRBJ2-7, reads EPEVTQTPSHQVTQMGQEVILRCVPISNHLYFYWYRQILGQKVEFLVSFYNNEISEKSEIFDDQFSVERPDGSNFTLKIRSTKLEDSAMYFCASSVSAGGTSYEQYFGPGTRLTVT.

The V gene is TRBV24-1, the J gene TRBJ2-2; the D gene is possibly TRBD2 (5 bases). The CDR3 length is 16 residues. V was trimmed by 5 bases and J by 5 bases, leaving 17 bases between them. The germline V gene has CDR1 KGHDR and CDR2 SFDVKD. The chain's CDR3 is CATSAPPPSGTGELFF. In DNA, the CDR3 is TGTGCCACCAGTGCTCCTCCTCCGTCGGGGACCGGGGAGCTGTTTTTT.